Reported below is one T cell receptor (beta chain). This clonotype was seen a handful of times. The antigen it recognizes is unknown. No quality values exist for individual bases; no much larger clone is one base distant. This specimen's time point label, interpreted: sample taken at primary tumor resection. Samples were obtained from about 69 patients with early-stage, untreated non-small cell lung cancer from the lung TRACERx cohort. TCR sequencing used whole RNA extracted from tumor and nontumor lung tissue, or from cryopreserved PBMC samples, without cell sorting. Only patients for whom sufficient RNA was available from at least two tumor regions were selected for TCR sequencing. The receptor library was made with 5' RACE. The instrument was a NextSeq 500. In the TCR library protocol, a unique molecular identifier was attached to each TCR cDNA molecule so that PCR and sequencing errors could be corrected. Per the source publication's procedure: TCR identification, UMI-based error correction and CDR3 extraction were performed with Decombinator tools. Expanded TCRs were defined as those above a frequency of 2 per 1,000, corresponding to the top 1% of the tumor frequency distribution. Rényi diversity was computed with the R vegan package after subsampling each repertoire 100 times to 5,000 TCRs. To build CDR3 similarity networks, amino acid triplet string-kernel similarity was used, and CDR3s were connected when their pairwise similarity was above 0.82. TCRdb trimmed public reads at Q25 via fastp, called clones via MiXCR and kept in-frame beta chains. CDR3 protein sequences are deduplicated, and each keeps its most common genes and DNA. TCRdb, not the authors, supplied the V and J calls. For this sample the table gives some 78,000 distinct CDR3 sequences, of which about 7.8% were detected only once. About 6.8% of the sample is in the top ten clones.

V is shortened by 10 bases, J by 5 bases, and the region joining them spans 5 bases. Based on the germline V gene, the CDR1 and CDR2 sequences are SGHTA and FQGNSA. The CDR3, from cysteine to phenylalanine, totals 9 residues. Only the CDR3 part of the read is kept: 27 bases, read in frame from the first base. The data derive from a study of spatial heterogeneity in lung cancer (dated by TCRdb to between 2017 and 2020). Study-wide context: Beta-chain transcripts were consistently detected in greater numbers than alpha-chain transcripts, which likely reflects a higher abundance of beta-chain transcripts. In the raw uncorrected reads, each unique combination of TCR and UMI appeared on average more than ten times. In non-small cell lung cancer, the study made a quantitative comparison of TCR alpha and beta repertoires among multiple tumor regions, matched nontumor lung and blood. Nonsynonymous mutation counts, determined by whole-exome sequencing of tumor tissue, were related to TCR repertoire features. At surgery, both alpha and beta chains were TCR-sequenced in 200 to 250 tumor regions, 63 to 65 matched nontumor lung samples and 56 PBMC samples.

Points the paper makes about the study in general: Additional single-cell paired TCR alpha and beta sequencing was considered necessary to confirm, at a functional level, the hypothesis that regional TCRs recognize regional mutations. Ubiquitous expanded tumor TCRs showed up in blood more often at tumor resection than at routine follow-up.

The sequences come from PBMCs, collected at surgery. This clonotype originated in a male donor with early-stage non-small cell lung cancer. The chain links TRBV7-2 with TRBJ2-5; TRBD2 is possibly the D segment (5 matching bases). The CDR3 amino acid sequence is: CATGETQYF. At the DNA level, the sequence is TGTGCCACGGGGGAGACCCAGTACTTC.